This T cell receptor beta chain was sequenced during a study of T cell responses to AZD1222 COVID-19 vaccine. About the research overall: Second doses that came at about 4 or about 12 weeks were put together.

In the case of this clone: Its specificity is unknown.

Study-level results: Baseline seropositives among AZD1222 recipients totaled only 5 to 7. Dominant CD4 TCR responses targeted spike regions 160-218 and 743-854. Two AZD1222 doses significantly raised spike-specific TCR breadth and depth over controls.

The CDR3 length is 14 residues. From germline, CDR1 is SEHNR and CDR2 FQNEAQ (reference sequence). Trimming left V 5 bases short and J 0 bases short, with 10 bases between. Measured with immunoSEQ multiplex PCR; TCRdb has only the in-frame clones, and not every one. The sample has tens of thousands of clones, 85% seen once. The chain uses TRBV7-9 and TRBJ1-1, with D perhaps TRBD1 (6 bases). The sample here was peripheral blood, taken on day 0 of AZD1222 vaccination. This receptor was obtained from an adult in good health. CDR3 sequence (DNA): TGTGCCAGCAGCATACAGGGTATGAACACTGAAGCTTTCTTT. It specifies CASSIQGMNTEAFF.